This TCR beta chain was recorded in a study of blood T cell repertoires in COVID-19. Study-level background: Samples taken during acute and convalescent COVID-19 were collected in the United States, Italy and Spain. T cells, B-cell-depleted T cells, or PBMCs supplied cDNA or gDNA.

V lost 5 bases, J lost 0 bases, and 8 bases lay in between. Germline-derived CDR1 and CDR2 are MDHEN and SYDVKM. The length of the CDR3 is 14 residues. Authors' data handling: By means of reference gene primer amplification, nucleated cell counts were estimated. Libraries were prepared by immunoSEQ multiplex PCR; TCRdb keeps only in-frame clonotypes and omits some of them. V and J calls and clone size follow that table, whereas D and trimming were derived from the DNA. The table has over 300,000 clones, about 90% seen once. This TCR derives from a middle-aged man with acute or convalescent COVID-19. The chain combines TRBV28 with TRBJ1-3; weak D call: TRBD1 (6 bases). Sequencing used peripheral blood. The DNA of the CDR3 is TGTGCCAGCAGTCCAGGGGACTCTGGAAACACCATATATTTT. Translating gives CASSPGDSGNTIYF. Complete variable domain (other parts from reference TRBV28 and TRBJ1-3): DVKVTQSSRYLVKRTGEKVFLECVQDMDHENMFWYRQDPGLGLRLIYFSYDVKMKEKGDIPEGYSVSREKKERFSLILESASTNQTSMYLCASSPGDSGNTIYFGEGSWLTVV.